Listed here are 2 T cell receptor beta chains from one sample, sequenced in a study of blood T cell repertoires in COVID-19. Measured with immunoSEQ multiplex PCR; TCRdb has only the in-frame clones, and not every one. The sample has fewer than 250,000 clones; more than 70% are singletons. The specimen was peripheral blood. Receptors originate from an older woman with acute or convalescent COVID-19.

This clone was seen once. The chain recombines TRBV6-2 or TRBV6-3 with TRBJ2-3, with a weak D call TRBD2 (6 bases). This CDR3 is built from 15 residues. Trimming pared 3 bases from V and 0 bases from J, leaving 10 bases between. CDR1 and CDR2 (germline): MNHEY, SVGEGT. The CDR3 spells CASSYGGPSTDTQYF. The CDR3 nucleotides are TGTGCCAGCAGTTATGGAGGGCCTAGCACAGATACGCAGTATTTT.

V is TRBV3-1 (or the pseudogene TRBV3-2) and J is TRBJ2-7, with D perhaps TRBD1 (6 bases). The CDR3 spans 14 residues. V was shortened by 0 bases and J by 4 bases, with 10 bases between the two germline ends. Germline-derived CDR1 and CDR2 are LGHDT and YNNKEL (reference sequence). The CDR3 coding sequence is TGTGCCAGCAGCCAAGATGAGGGGGATTACGAGCAGTACTTC. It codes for CASSQDEGDYEQYF.